Presented here are 15 T cell receptor beta chains from one specimen sequenced in a study of T cell responses to AZD1222 COVID-19 vaccine. Measured with immunoSEQ multiplex PCR; TCRdb has only the in-frame clones, and not every one. The sample includes about 150,000 clones, about 90% of them seen just once. Sequenced here: peripheral blood, sampled on day 0 of MenACWY control vaccination. These receptors all come from an adult in good health.

V gene TRBV28 combines with J gene TRBJ1-4; the D is unclear. The V end was cut by 3 bases, the J end by 4 bases, with 12 bases between. The CDR3 loop spans 15 amino acids. Looked up from germline, CDR1 is MDHEN and CDR2 is SYDVKM. The CDR3 nucleotides are TGTGCCAGCAGTTTTTCGCCAGACTATAATGAAAAACTGTTTTTT. Translating it yields CASSFSPDYNEKLFF.

V gene TRBV21-1 combines with J gene TRBJ2-7. TRBV21-1 is designated a pseudogene. The CDR3 has 17 amino acids. DNA for the CDR3: TGTGCCAGCAGCGAAAAAGGTAGGGCGATGACTTCCTACGAGCAGTACGTC. Residues: CASSEKGRAMTSYEQYV.

The chain has TRBV18 and TRBJ1-5; 8 bases are shared with TRBD1. Germline V gene lookup returns CDR1 KGHSH and CDR2 LQKENI. V lost 3 bases to trimming and J lost 4 bases; unmatched junction nucleotides: 5. This CDR3 region has 15 residues. In DNA, the CDR3 is TGTGCCAGCTCACCGCGGACAGGGATTAATCAGCCCCAGCATTTT. Translated, it gives CASSPRTGINQPQHF.

The V call is TRBV5-1, the J call TRBJ2-1; maybe TRBD1 (5 bases). Germline lookup yields CDR1 SGHRS and CDR2 YFSETQ. Trimming removed 2 bases at V and 5 bases at J, with 17 bases between. CDR3 length: 16 amino acids. CDR3 nucleotide sequence: TGCGCCAGCAGCTTAACCAGGGCTCTTTGGGACAATGAGCAGTTCTTC. Protein: CASSLTRALWDNEQFF.

The chain employs TRBV6-5 and TRBJ2-7; D may correspond to TRBD1 or TRBD2 (5 bases each). The germline gives CDR1 MNHEY, CDR2 SVGAGI. The CDR3 extends over 15 amino acids. V was clipped by 5 bases and J by 3 bases, with 17 bases between them. The CDR3 loop is CASSKTRDEDYEQYV. In DNA form, the CDR3 reads TGTGCCAGCAGTAAGACCCGGGACGAGGACTACGAGCAGTACGTC.

The CDR3 DNA follows: TGTGCCAGCTCAAAGTACCGGGACAGCCTTACCGAGCAGTACTTC. This gives the protein CASSKYRDSLTEQYF. The genes are TRBV18 and TRBJ2-7; 7 positions agree with TRBD1. Germline trimming cut 5 bases from V and 6 bases from J; bases unmatched to any gene: 13. This CDR3 is built from 15 residues. CDR1 and CDR2 (germline): KGHSH, LQKENI.

The V call is TRBV20-1, the J call TRBJ1-5; D is possibly TRBD1 (6 bases). CDR1 and CDR2 (germline): DFQATT, SNEGSKA (reference sequence). V gave up 3 bases and J gave up 2 bases, with 17 bases separating them. This CDR3 comprises 16 residues. The CDR3: CSASASGAAGNQPQHF. The CDR3 bases are TGCAGTGCTAGTGCGTCGGGGGCGGCGGGCAATCAGCCCCAGCATTTT.

The chain links TRBV18 to TRBJ2-2; 9 nucleotides match TRBD2. Germline CDR1 and CDR2: KGHSH and LQKENI. CDR3 length equals 16 residues. V lost 4 bases, J lost 2 bases, and 5 bases stayed unmatched. CDR3 sequence (DNA): TGTGCCAGCTCACAGTATAGCGGGGGCAACACCGGGGAGCTGTTTTTT. Its protein product is CASSQYSGGNTGELFF.

The genes are TRBV2 and TRBJ2-2; perhaps TRBD1 as D (6 bases). V was trimmed by 3 bases and J by 3 bases, leaving 14 bases between them. The germline gives CDR1 SNHLY, CDR2 FYNNEI. The CDR3 totals 16 residues. CDR3 nucleotides: TGTGCCAGCAGTGATTGGACAGCCGAGGACACCGGGGAGCTGTTTTTT. Translated, it gives CASSDWTAEDTGELFF.

The J gene is TRBJ1-5, the V gene TRBV4-1, with D unclear. The V end lost 0 bases, the J end lost 4 bases, and 1 base lay between the germline ends. This CDR3 is 12 amino acids long. Germline CDR1 reads MGHRA; CDR2 reads YSYEKL. The CDR3 protein is CASSQENQPQHF. As DNA, the CDR3 is TGCGCCAGCAGCCAAGAAAATCAGCCCCAGCATTTT.

The gene calls are TRBV5-1 and TRBJ1-1; unclear D gene. CDR1 is SGHRS and CDR2 is YFSETQ in the germline V gene. CDR3 size: 14 residues. The germline V and J ends were trimmed by 6 bases and 0 bases, with 12 bases remaining between them. CDR3 amino acids: CASTAWEVNTEAFF. DNA of the CDR3: TGCGCCAGCACCGCTTGGGAGGTGAACACTGAAGCTTTCTTT.

The J gene is TRBJ2-1, the V gene TRBV7-2; TRBD2 matches 9 bases. The CDR3 runs to 18 residues. The V segment lost 7 bases and the J segment 1 base; nucleotides outside the gene matches: 14. The germline V gene encodes CDR1 SGHTA and CDR2 FQGNSA. The CDR3 region is CASIPPPASGKSYNEQFF. CDR3 bases: TGTGCCAGCATACCACCCCCGGCTAGCGGGAAATCCTACAATGAGCAGTTCTTC.

J is TRBJ1-3 and V is TRBV18; D may be TRBD1 (6 bases). Trimming shortened V by 5 bases and J by 4 bases, and 15 bases separated the two germline ends. CDR1 KGHSH and CDR2 LQKENI come from the germline V gene. The CDR3 is made up of 15 amino acids. CDR3 protein: CASSDQGRSGNTIYF. The CDR3 DNA is TGTGCCAGCTCAGACCAGGGGCGTAGCGGAAACACCATATATTTT.

CDR3 in DNA: TGTGCCAGCAGCCCCGGGGGACAGTTCTATGGCTACACCTTC. Encoded protein: CASSPGGQFYGYTF. J is TRBJ1-2 and V is TRBV7-8; 7 bases align to TRBD1. Trimming took 5 bases from V and 4 from J; bases not matched to a gene: 7. This CDR3 region has 14 residues. The germline CDR1 and CDR2 sequences are SGHVS and FQNEAQ.

This clone was found once. The chain carries TRBV19 and TRBJ1-4, with a tentative D call TRBD1 (5 bases). The CDR3 length is 14 residues. The V and J ends lost 6 bases and 7 bases respectively, with 15 bases between them. The germline gives CDR1 LNHDA, CDR2 SQIVND (reference sequence). CDR3 amino acids: CASRVAHGGEKLFF. CDR3 sequence (DNA): TGTGCCAGTAGGGTCGCGCATGGGGGTGAAAAACTGTTTTTT. The variable domain in full, with the rest retrieved from reference TRBV19 and TRBJ1-4, is DGGITQSPKYLFRKEGQNVTLSCEQNLNHDAMYWYRQDPGQGLRLIYYSQIVNDFQKGDIAEGYSVSREKKESFPLTVTSAQKNPTAFYLCASRVAHGGEKLFFGSGTQLSVL.